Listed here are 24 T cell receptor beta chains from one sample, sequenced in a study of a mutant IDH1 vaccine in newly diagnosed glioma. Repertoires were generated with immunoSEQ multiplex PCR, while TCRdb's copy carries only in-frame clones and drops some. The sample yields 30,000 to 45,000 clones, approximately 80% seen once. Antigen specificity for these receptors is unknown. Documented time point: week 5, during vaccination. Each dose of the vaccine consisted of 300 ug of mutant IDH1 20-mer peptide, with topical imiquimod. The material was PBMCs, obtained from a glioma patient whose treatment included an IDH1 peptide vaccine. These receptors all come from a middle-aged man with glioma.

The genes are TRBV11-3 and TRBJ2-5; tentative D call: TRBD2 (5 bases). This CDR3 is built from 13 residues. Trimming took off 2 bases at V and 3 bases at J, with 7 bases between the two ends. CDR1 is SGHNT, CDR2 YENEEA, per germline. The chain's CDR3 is CASSLYGEETQYF. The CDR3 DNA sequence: TGTGCCAGCAGCTTATACGGGGAAGAGACCCAGTACTTC.

The CDR3 coding sequence is TGCGCCAGCAGCTTGGAAGGCAGGGTGTACGAGCAGTACTTC. Residues: CASSLEGRVYEQYF. The V and J genes are TRBV5-1 and TRBJ2-7, with D tentatively TRBD1 (5 bases). The CDR3 loop spans 14 amino acids. V was cut by 0 bases and J by 4 bases, with 11 bases left in between. Germline lookup yields CDR1 SGHRS and CDR2 YFSETQ.

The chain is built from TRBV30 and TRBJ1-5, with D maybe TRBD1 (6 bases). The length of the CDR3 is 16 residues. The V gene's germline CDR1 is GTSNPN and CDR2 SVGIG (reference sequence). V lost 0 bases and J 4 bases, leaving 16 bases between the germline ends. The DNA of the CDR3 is TGTGCCTGGAGTGTACAAGGGCCAAGGGGGAATCAGCCCCAGCATTTT. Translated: CAWSVQGPRGNQPQHF. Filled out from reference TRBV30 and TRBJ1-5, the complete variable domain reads SQTIHQWPATLVQPVGSPLSLECTVEGTSNPNLYWYRQAAGRGLQLLFYSVGIGQISSEVPQNLSASRPQDRQFILSSKKLLLSDSGFYLCAWSVQGPRGNQPQHFGDGTRLSIL.

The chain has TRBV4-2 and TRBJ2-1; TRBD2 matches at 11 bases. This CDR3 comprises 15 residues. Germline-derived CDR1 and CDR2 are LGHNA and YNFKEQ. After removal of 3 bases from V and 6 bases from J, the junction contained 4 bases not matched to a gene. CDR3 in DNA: TGTGCCAGCAGCCAGGGACTAGCGGAGAGCAATGAGCAGTTCTTC. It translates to CASSQGLAESNEQFF.

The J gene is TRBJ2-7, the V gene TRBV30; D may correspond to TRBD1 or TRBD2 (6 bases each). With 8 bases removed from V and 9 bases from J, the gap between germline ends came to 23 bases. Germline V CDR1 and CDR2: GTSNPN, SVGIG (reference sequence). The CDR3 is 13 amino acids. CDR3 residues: CAGTQVTGTGQYF. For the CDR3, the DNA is TGTGCCGGGACTCAGGTTACAGGGACTGGGCAGTACTTC.

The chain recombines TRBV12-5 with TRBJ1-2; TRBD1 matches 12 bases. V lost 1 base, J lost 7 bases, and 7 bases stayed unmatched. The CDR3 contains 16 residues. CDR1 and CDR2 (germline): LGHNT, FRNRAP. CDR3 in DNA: TGTGCTAGTGGTTTGGGTTCCGGGACAGGGGGCATTGGCTACACCTTC. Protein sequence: CASGLGSGTGGIGYTF.

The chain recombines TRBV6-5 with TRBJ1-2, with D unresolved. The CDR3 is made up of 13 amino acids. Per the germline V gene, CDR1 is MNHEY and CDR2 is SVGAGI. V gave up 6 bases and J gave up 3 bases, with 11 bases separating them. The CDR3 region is CASRLDRDYGYTF. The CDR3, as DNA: TGTGCCAGCAGACTCGACCGGGACTATGGCTACACCTTC.

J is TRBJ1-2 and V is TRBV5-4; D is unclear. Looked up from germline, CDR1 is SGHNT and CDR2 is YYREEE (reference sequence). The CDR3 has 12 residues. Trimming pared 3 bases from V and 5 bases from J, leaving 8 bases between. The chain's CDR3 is CASSSPGYGYTF. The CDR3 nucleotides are TGTGCCAGCAGCTCCCCCGGGTATGGCTACACCTTC.

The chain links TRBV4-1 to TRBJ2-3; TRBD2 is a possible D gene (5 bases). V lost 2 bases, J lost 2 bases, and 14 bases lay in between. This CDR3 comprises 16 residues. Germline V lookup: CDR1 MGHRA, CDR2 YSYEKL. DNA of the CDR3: TGCGCCAGCAGCCAACTACTAGTCATCCCCACAGATACGCAGTATTTT. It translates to CASSQLLVIPTDTQYF.

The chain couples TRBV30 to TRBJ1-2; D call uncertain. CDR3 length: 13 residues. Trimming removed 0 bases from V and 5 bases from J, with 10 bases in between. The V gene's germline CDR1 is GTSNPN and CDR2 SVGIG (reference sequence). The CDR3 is CAWSVRRPYGYTF. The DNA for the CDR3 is TGTGCCTGGAGTGTACGCAGGCCTTATGGCTACACCTTC. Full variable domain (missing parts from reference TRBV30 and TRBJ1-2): SQTIHQWPATLVQPVGSPLSLECTVEGTSNPNLYWYRQAAGRGLQLLFYSVGIGQISSEVPQNLSASRPQDRQFILSSKKLLLSDSGFYLCAWSVRRPYGYTFGSGTRLTVV.

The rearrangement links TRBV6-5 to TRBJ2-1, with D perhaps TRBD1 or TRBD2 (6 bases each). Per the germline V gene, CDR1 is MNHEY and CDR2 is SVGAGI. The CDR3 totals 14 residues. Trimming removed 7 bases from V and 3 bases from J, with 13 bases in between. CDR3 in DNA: TGTGCCAGCACCCCGGGGGCCCACTACAATGAGCAGTTCTTC. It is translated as CASTPGAHYNEQFF.

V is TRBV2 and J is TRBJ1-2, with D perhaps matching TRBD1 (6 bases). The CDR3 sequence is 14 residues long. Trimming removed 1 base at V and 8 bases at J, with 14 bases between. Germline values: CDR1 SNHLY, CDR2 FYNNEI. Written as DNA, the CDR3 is TGTGCCAGCAGTGAAGGGGGACATCCCTCCGGCTACACCTTC. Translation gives CASSEGGHPSGYTF.

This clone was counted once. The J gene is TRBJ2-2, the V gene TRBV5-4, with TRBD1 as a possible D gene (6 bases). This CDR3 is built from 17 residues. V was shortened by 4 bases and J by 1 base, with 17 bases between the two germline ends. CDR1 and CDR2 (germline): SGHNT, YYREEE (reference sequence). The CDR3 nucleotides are TGTGCCAGCAGCACTACTAAACAGGGATGGAACACCGGGGAGCTGTTTTTT. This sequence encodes CASSTTKQGWNTGELFF.

CDR3 in DNA: TGCAGCGTTGAAGCTTTTGGGACAGAGAAAAACATTCAGTACTTC. It codes for CSVEAFGTEKNIQYF. The chain is built from TRBV29-1 and TRBJ2-4; TRBD1 agrees at 7 bases. V trimming: 1 base; J trimming: 4 bases; junction bases outside the gene matches: 7. Germline CDR1 and CDR2: SQVTM and ANQGSEA. The CDR3 consists of 15 residues.

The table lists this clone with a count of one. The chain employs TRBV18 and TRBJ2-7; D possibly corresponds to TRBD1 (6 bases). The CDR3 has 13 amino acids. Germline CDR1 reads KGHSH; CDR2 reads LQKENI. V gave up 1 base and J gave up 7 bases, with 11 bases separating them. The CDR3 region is CASSPRTGQEQYF. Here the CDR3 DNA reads TGTGCCAGCTCACCACGCACAGGGCAAGAGCAGTACTTC.

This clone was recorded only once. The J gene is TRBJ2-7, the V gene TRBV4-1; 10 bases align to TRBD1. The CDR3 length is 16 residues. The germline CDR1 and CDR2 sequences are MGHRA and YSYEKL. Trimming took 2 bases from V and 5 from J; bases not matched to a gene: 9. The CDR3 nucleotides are TGCGCCAGCAGCCAATATCCGGCGGGACAGGGGAACGAGCAGTACTTC. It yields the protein CASSQYPAGQGNEQYF.

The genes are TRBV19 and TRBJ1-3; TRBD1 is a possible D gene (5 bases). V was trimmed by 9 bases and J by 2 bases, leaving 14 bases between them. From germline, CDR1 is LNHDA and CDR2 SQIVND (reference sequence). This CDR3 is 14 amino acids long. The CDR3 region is CASTQGSAGNTIYF. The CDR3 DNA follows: TGTGCCAGCACGCAGGGTTCAGCTGGAAACACCATATATTTT. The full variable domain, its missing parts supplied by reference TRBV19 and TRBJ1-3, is DGGITQSPKYLFRKEGQNVTLSCEQNLNHDAMYWYRQDPGQGLRLIYYSQIVNDFQKGDIAEGYSVSREKKESFPLTVTSAQKNPTAFYLCASTQGSAGNTIYFGEGSWLTVV.

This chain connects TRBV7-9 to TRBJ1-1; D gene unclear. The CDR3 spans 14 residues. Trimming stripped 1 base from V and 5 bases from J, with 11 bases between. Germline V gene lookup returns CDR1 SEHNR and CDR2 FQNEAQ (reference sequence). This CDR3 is CASSLDKISTEAFF. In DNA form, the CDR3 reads TGTGCCAGCAGCTTAGATAAAATTTCGACTGAAGCTTTCTTT.

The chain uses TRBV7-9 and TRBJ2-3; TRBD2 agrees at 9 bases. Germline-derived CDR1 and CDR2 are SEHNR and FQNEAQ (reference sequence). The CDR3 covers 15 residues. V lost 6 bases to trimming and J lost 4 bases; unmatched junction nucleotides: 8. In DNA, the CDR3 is TGTGCCAGCAGAACCCTAGCGGGGAAGGCAGATACGCAGTATTTT. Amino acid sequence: CASRTLAGKADTQYF.

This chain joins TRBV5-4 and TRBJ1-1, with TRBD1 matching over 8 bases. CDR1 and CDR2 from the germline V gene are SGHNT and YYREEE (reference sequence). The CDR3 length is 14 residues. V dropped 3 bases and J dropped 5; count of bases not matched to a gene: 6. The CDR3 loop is CASSSRTGKTEAFF. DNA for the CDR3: TGTGCCAGCAGCTCCCGGACAGGGAAGACTGAAGCTTTCTTT.

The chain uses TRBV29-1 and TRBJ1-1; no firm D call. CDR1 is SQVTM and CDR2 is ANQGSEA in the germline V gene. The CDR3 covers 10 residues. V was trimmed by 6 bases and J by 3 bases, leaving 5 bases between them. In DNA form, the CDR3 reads TGCAGCGTCGGGGACACTGAAGCTTTCTTT. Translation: CSVGDTEAFF.

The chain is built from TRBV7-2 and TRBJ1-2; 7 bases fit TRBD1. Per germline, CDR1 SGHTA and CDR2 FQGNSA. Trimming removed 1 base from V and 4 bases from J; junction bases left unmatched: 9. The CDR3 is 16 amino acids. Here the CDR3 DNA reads TGTGCCAGCAGCTTAGGGGGAAACAGGGGACCCTATGGCTACACCTTC. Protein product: CASSLGGNRGPYGYTF.

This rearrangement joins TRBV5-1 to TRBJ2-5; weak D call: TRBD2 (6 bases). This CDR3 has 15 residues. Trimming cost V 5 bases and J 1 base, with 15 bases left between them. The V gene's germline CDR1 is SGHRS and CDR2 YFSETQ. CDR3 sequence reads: CASSNGAGPQETQYF. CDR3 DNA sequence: TGCGCCAGCAGTAATGGGGCGGGACCCCAAGAGACCCAGTACTTC.

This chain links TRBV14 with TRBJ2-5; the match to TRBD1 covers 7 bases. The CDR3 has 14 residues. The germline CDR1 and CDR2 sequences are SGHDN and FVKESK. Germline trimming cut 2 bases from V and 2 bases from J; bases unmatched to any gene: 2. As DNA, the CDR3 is TGTGCCAGCAGCCAAAACAGGGGTCAAGAGACCCAGTACTTC. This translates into CASSQNRGQETQYF.